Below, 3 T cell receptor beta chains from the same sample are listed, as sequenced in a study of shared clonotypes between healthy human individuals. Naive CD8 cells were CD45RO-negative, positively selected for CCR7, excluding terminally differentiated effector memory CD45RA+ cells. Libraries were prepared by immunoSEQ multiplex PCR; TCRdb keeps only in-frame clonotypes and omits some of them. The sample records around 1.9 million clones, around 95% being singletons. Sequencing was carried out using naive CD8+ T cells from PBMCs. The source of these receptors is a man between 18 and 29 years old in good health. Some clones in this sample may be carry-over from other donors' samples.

The CDR3 is CASSGISGNTIYF. CDR3 bases: TGTGCCAGCAGTGGAATTTCTGGAAACACCATATATTTT. The chain couples TRBV7-9 to TRBJ1-3; D not resolved. Germline CDR1 is SEHNR and CDR2 is FQNEAQ (reference sequence). V lost 6 bases and J 1 base, leaving 7 bases between the germline ends. The CDR3 is made up of 13 amino acids. The variable domain in full, completed from reference TRBV7-9 and TRBJ1-3, reads DTGVSQNPRHKITKRGQNVTFRCDPISEHNRLYWYRQTLGQGPEFLTYFQNEAQLEKSRLLSDRFSAERPKGSFSTLEIQRTEQGDSAMYLCASSGISGNTIYFGEGSWLTVV.

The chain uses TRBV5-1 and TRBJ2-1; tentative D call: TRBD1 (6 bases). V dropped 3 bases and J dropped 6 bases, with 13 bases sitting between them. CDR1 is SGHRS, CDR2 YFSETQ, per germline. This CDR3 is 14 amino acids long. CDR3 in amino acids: CASSWRVGGNEQFF. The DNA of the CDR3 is TGCGCCAGCAGCTGGCGCGTAGGGGGCAATGAGCAGTTCTTC.

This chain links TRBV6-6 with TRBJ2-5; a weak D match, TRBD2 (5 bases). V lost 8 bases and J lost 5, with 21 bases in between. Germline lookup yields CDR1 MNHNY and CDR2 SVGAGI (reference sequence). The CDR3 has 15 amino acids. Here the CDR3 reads CASSNSPMGGETQYF. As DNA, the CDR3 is TGTGCCAGCTCAAACTCCCCAATGGGCGGGGAGACCCAGTACTTC.